Detailed here is one TCR beta chain. The data belong to a study of blood T cell repertoires in COVID-19. Study information: The United States, Italy and Spain provided the acute and convalescent COVID-19 samples.

The data were produced by immunoSEQ multiplex PCR, yet TCRdb's version contains in-frame clones alone and is incomplete. The data contain a few hundred thousand clones, around 86% of them singletons. Germline CDR1 and CDR2: SNHLY and FYNNEI. The V and J ends lost 2 bases and 6 bases respectively, with 11 bases between them. The CDR3 spans 14 residues. Sequencing input: peripheral blood. The TCR sequence derives from a man aged 50-59 years with acute or convalescent COVID-19. The V and J genes are TRBV2 and TRBJ1-5; D not resolved. The DNA for the CDR3 is TGTGCCAGCAGTGAAATCGCAGGAACTCAGCCCCAGCATTTT. It translates to CASSEIAGTQPQHF.